This entry lists 14 T cell receptor beta chains sequenced from one sample in a study of neoadjuvant nivolumab and ipilimumab in lung cancer. The assay was immunoSEQ multiplex PCR, and TCRdb's table has in-frame clones only and misses some. The table lists 6,500 to 10,000 clones, around 79% of them singletons. This sample comprised adjacent normal lung tissue, obtained after neoadjuvant nivolumab, alone or with ipilimumab, at or shortly before surgery. These receptors all stem from an adult with non-small cell lung cancer.

The chain is built from TRBV5-6 and TRBJ2-2, with TRBD2 matching over 11 bases. From germline, CDR1 is SGHDT and CDR2 YYEEEE. The length of the CDR3 is 16 residues. The trim removed 0 bases at V and 8 bases at J, leaving 6 bases unmatched. CDR3 DNA: TGTGCCAGCAGCTTGGAGACTAGCGGGGTCTGGGGGGAGCTGTTTTTT. Translated: CASSLETSGVWGELFF.

The chain employs TRBV11-2 and TRBJ2-3; no firm D call. CDR1 SGHAT and CDR2 FQNNGV come from the germline V gene. V lost 5 bases to trimming and J lost 1 base, with 16 bases between them. The CDR3 is made up of 16 amino acids. CDR3 residues: CASSPNVRRRTDTQYF. CDR3 nucleotide sequence: TGTGCCAGCAGCCCTAATGTAAGAAGACGCACAGATACGCAGTATTTT.

The CDR3 nucleotides read TGTGCCAGCAGTTTTTGGGGGTCCAAGGACTACGAGCAGTACTTC. This translates into CASSFWGSKDYEQYF. This chain links TRBV6-1 with TRBJ2-7; the D gene could be TRBD1 or TRBD2 (5 bases each). V was shortened by 5 bases and J by 3 bases, with 17 bases between the two germline ends. This CDR3 is built from 15 residues. CDR1 MNHNS and CDR2 SASEGT come from the germline V gene.

The chain has TRBV5-6 and TRBJ2-1; D gene ambiguous. The CDR3 spans 15 residues. V was clipped by 0 bases and J by 2 bases, with 9 bases between them. Germline V gives CDR1 SGHDT, CDR2 YYEEEE. CDR3 bases: TGTGCCAGCAGCTTGGGCCCCGGCCCCTACAATGAGCAGTTCTTC. Residues: CASSLGPGPYNEQFF.

The rearrangement uses TRBV7-9 and TRBJ2-6; a weak D match, TRBD1 (5 bases). Per the germline V gene, CDR1 is SEHNR and CDR2 is FQNEAQ (reference sequence). This CDR3 has 15 amino acids. Trimming shortened V by 7 bases and J by 2 bases, and 12 bases separated the two germline ends. The CDR3 DNA is TGTGCCAGCACCCAAGGGGTGGCTGGGGCCAACGTCCTGACTTTC. Translated: CASTQGVAGANVLTF.

The chain links TRBV29-1 to TRBJ1-2, with D maybe TRBD1 (5 bases). Germline lookup yields CDR1 SQVTM and CDR2 ANQGSEA. This CDR3 is 13 amino acids long. V gave up 0 bases and J gave up 7 bases, with 12 bases separating them. The DNA for the CDR3 is TGCAGCGTTGAAGATGAGAGGGGAGTTGGCTACACCTTC. As protein: CSVEDERGVGYTF. Drawing the rest from reference TRBV29-1 and TRBJ1-2, the complete variable domain is SAVISQKPSRDICQRGTSLTIQCQVDSQVTMMFWYRQQPGQSLTLIATANQGSEATYESGFVIDKFPISRPNLTFSTLTVSNMSPEDSSIYLCSVEDERGVGYTFGSGTRLTVV.

For the CDR3, the DNA is TGTGCCAGCAGCCCCCAGGGGGCGCAAAATTCACCCCTCCACTTT. Translating it yields CASSPQGAQNSPLHF. The chain is built from TRBV6-6 and TRBJ1-6; TRBD1 matches 8 bases. Per germline, CDR1 MNHNY and CDR2 SVGAGI (reference sequence). This CDR3 is 15 amino acids long. The V and J ends lost 6 bases and 7 bases, in that order; junction bases with no gene match: 8.

The chain carries TRBV14 and TRBJ1-2; tentative D call: TRBD1 (5 bases). The CDR3 is 13 residues long. The V end lost 6 bases, the J end lost 7 bases, and 15 bases lay between the germline ends. From germline, CDR1 is SGHDN and CDR2 FVKESK. As DNA, the CDR3 is TGTGCCAGCAGGGAAACAGGTTGGAGTGGCTACACCTTC. This gives the protein CASRETGWSGYTF.

The chain employs TRBV27 and TRBJ1-1; D is undetermined. CDR1 is MNHEY and CDR2 is SMNVEV in the germline V gene (reference sequence). Between the trimmed V and J ends, which lost 3 bases and 7 bases, there was a span of 33 bases. The CDR3 runs to 20 residues. DNA for the CDR3: TGTGCCAGCAGTTTCGACCTAATCGACCTCAAAGACGGGTTTATGGGTGAAGCTTTCTTT. Its translation is CASSFDLIDLKDGFMGEAFF.

The chain combines TRBV4-3 with TRBJ1-1; D is uncertain. CDR1 and CDR2 (germline): LGHNA, YSLEER. The V and J ends lost 5 bases and 1 base respectively, with 11 bases between them. The CDR3 is made up of 14 amino acids. CDR3: CASSVGLSNTEAFF. The CDR3, as DNA: TGCGCCAGCAGCGTCGGACTATCGAACACTGAAGCTTTCTTT.

J is TRBJ1-4 and V is TRBV14; the D is unclear. The CDR3 is made up of 15 amino acids. CDR1 and CDR2 (germline): SGHDN, FVKESK. V was pared by 4 bases and J by 6 bases, with 15 bases between. CDR3 amino acids: CASSPERRADEKLFF. As DNA, the CDR3 is TGTGCCAGCAGCCCTGAGCGTAGGGCCGATGAAAAACTGTTTTTT.

This chain uses TRBV5-1 with TRBJ1-2; unclear D gene. The germline V and J ends were trimmed by 0 bases and 2 bases, with 11 bases remaining between them. The CDR3 has 15 residues. CDR1 is SGHRS, CDR2 YFSETQ, per germline. CDR3 in amino acids: CASSLVVDGNYGYTF. For the CDR3, the DNA is TGCGCCAGCAGCTTGGTTGTCGATGGAAACTATGGCTACACCTTC.

This clone appeared a few times. The V gene is TRBV7-8, the J gene TRBJ2-2; maybe TRBD1 (7 bases). The CDR3 has 16 amino acids. V was pared by 2 bases and J by 5 bases, with 15 bases between. Germline CDR1 SGHVS, CDR2 FQNEAQ. The CDR3 protein is CASSLSHRGGTGELFF. The CDR3 DNA is TGTGCCAGCAGCTTAAGTCACAGGGGAGGTACCGGGGAGCTGTTTTTT.

This clone was detected only once. V is TRBV5-1 and J is TRBJ1-2; 9 nucleotides match TRBD1. CDR1 is SGHRS and CDR2 is YFSETQ in the germline V gene. This CDR3 comprises 15 residues. The V and J ends lost 2 bases and 6 bases, in that order; junction bases with no gene match: 8. For the CDR3, the DNA is TGCGCCAGCAGCTTAACCACCGGGACAGGGAATGGCTACACCTTC. It codes for CASSLTTGTGNGYTF. Using reference TRBV5-1 and TRBJ1-2 for the parts outside the CDR3, the full variable domain is KAGVTQTPRYLIKTRGQQVTLSCSPISGHRSVSWYQQTPGQGLQFLFEYFSETQRNKGNFPGRFSGRQFSNSRSEMNVSTLELGDSALYLCASSLTTGTGNGYTFGSGTRLTVV.